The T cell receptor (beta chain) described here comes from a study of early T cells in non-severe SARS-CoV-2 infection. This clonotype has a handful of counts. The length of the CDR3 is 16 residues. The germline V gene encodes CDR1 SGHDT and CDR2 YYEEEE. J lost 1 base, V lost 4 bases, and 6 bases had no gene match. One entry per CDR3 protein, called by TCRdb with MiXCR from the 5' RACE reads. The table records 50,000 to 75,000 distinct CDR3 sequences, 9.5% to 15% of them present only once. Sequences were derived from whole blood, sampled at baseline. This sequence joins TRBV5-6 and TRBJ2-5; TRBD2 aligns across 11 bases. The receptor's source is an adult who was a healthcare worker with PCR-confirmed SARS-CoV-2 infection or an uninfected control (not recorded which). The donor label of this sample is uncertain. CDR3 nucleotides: TGTGCCAGCAGCCAGACTAGCGGGGCCGTCCAAGAGACCCAGTACTTC. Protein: CASSQTSGAVQETQYF.